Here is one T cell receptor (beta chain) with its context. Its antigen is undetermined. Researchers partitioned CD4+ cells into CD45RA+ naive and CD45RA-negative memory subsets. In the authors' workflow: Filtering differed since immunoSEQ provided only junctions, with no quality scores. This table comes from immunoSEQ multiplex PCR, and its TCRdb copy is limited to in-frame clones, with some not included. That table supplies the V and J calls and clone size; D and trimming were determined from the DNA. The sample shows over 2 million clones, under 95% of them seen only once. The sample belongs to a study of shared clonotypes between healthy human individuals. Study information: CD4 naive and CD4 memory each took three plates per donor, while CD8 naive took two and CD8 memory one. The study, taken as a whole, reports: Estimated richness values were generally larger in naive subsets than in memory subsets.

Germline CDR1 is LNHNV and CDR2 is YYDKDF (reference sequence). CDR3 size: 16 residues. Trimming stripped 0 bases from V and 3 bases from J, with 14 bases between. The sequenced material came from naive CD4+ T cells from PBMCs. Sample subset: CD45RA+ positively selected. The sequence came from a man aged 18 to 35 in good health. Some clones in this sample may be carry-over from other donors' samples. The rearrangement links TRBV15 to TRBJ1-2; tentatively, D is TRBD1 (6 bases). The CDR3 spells CATSRDYSTGYYGYTF. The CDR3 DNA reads TGTGCCACCAGCAGAGATTATTCGACAGGCTACTATGGCTACACCTTC.